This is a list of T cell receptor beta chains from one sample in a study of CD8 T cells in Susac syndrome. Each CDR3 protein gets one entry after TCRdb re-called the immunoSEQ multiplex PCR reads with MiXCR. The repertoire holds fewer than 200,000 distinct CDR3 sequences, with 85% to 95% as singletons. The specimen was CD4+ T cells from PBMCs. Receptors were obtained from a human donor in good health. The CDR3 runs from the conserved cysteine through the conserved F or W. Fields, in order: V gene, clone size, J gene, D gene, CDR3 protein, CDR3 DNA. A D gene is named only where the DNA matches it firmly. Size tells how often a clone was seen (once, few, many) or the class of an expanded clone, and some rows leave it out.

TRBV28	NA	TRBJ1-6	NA	CASSLGPQGGGLHNSPLHF	TGTGCCAGCAGTTTGGGACCCCAGGGAGGGGGACTCCATAATTCACCCCTCCACTTT
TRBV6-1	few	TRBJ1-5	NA	CASSENQPQHF	TGTGCCAGCAGTGAGAACCAGCCCCAGCATTTT
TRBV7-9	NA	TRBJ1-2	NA	CASSLGQGFQDNDGYTF	TGTGCCAGCAGCTTGGGCCAGGGCTTCCAGGATAATGATGGCTACACCTTC
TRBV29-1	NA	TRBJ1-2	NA	CSVEPPGNLYGYTF	TGCAGCGTTGAACCTCCAGGGAACCTCTATGGCTACACCTTC
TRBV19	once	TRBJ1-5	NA	CASRRDHTISNQPQHF	TGTGCCAGTAGAAGGGATCACACTATCAGCAATCAGCCCCAGCATTTT
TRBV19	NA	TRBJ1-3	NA	CAASSGNTIYF	TGTGCCGCATCCTCTGGAAACACCATATATTTT
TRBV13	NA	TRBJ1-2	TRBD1	CASSLAGTGNGYTF	TGTGCCAGCAGCTTAGCTGGGACAGGGAATGGCTACACCTTC
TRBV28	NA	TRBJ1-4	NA	CASSLSGPGREKLFF	TGTGCCAGCAGTTTGTCAGGCCCGGGAAGGGAAAAACTGTTTTTT
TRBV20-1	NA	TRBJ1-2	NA	CSAVRDNGYTF	TGCAGTGCTGTCCGGGACAACGGCTACACCTTC
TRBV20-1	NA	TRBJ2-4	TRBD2	CSARVAGAAKNIQYF	TGCAGTGCTAGAGTAGCGGGGGCGGCCAAAAACATTCAGTACTTC
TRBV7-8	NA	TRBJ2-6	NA	CASSRYNRQTGANVLTF	TGTGCCAGCAGCAGATATAACAGGCAAACTGGGGCCAACGTCCTGACTTTC
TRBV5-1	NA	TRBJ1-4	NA	CASSLRTDNEKLFF	TGCGCCAGCAGCCTAAGGACGGACAATGAAAAACTGTTTTTT
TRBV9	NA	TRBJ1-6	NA	CASSSAGSPLHF	TGTGCCAGCAGCTCAGCTGGGTCACCCCTCCACTTT
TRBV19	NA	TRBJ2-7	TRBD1	CASSSPGQSRQYF	TGTGCCAGTAGTAGTCCGGGACAGTCTCGGCAGTACTTC
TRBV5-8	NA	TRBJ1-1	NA	CASSAYGDTEAFF	TGTGCCAGCAGCGCCTACGGGGACACTGAAGCTTTCTTT
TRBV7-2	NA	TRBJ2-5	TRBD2	CASSRGLAGGEETQYF	TGTGCCAGCAGTCGCGGACTAGCGGGGGGGGAAGAGACCCAGTACTTC
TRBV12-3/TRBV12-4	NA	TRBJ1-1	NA	CASSRGGPAEAFF	TGTGCCAGCAGCCGCGGAGGGCCCGCTGAAGCTTTCTTT
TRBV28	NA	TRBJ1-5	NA	CASTSGWGNQPQHF	TGTGCCAGCACCTCAGGCTGGGGGAATCAGCCCCAGCATTTT
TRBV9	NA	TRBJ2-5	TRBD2	CASSVQPLAGVEETQYF	TGTGCCAGCAGCGTCCAACCACTAGCGGGGGTAGAGGAGACCCAGTACTTC
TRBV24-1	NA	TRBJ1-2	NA	CATSPGAFSNYGYTF	TGTGCCACCAGTCCAGGGGCCTTCTCTAACTATGGCTACACCTTC
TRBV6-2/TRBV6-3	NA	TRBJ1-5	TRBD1	CASSRYRGRGNQPQHF	TGTGCCAGCAGTCGCTACAGGGGAAGGGGCAATCAGCCCCAGCATTTT
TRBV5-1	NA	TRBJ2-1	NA	CASSLRILLQSSYNEQFF	TGCGCCAGCAGCTTACGTATTTTACTCCAGAGCTCCTACAATGAGCAGTTCTTC
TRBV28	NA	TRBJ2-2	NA	CASKRSAGELFF	TGTGCCAGCAAACGGAGCGCCGGGGAGCTGTTTTTT
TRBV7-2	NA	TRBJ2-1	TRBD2	CASSLDFTSGSYNEQFF	TGTGCCAGCAGCTTGGACTTTACTAGCGGCTCCTACAATGAGCAGTTCTTC
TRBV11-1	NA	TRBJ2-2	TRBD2	CASAPGRGENTGELFF	TGTGCCAGCGCCCCCGGGCGGGGGGAGAACACCGGGGAGCTGTTTTTT
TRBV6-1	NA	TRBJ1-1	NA	CASTQGFFEAFF	TGTGCCAGCACCCAGGGGTTCTTTGAAGCTTTCTTT
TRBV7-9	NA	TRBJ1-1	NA	CASSFAGGEAFF	TGTGCCAGCAGCTTTGCGGGGGGGGAAGCTTTCTTT